This paragraph covers one T cell receptor beta chain sequence. The antigen remains undetermined. This record comes from a study of synovial regulatory T cells in juvenile arthritis. Background on the study: Roughly six patients were on methotrexate and a few were untreated. Study-wide findings and caveats: TCR diversity was lower in inflammation-associated blood Treg cells than in other blood Treg cells.

Germline V gives CDR1 KGHSH, CDR2 LQKENI. The CDR3 runs to 15 residues. No DNA has been recorded. Some clones are missing from TCRdb's copy, which holds only in-frame ones; the method was immunoSEQ multiplex PCR. This repertoire comprises roughly 9,900 clones; its ten largest clones make up 0.71%. Sequencing was done on a sample of Treg cells from blood. Specified subset: remaining (HLA-DR-negative) circulating blood Treg cells. The rearrangement joins TRBV18 to TRBJ2-6; there is no DNA to check the TCRdb D call of TRBD2. The sequence was collected from a donor under 30 with juvenile idiopathic arthritis. CDR3 loop: CASSPQSSGANVLTF.